This TCR beta chain was sequenced for a study of T-cell reconstitution after alpha-beta-depleted transplantation in children. The CDR3 is 14 residues long. Germline loops: CDR1 SGHRS, CDR2 YFSETQ. Trimming removed 5 bases from V and 0 bases from J, with 8 bases in between. A library of TCRbeta sequences, prepared with unique molecular identifiers, was generated. TCRdb passed the PCR reads through MiXCR, listing each CDR3 protein once. The sample shows hundreds of thousands of distinct CDR3 sequences, roughly 17% of them seen only once. The sequencing here drew on PBMCs from the stem cell graft donor, taken from the stem cell graft. V and J are TRBV5-1 and TRBJ2-2; D gene unclear. The source of this sequence is a human donor who donated a stem cell graft to a child with acute myeloid leukemia. CDR3 nucleotides: TGCGCCAGCAGGTACACCACGAACACCGGGGAGCTGTTTTTT. This translates into CASRYTTNTGELFF.